This T cell receptor beta chain was sequenced in a study of identical twins. TCRdb re-analysed the 5' RACE reads in MiXCR, keeping a single row per CDR3 protein. The sample consists of approximately 300,000 distinct CDR3 sequences, 9.5% of them appearing once. Germline V lookup: CDR1 MNHEY, CDR2 SMNVEV (reference sequence). The CDR3 runs to 14 residues. Trimming left V 2 bases short and J 4 bases short, with 10 bases between. This clonotype was picked up a small number of times. These same data were also listed under a study on yellow fever vaccine responses in identical twins.

The sequencing input was CD8+ T cells sorted from blood. The chain employs TRBV27 and TRBJ2-3; D not certain. This clonotype originated in a woman between 18 and 30 years old in good health. CDR3 DNA: TGTGCCAGCAGTTTACTAGTTGCCGCAGATACGCAGTATTTT. It yields the protein CASSLLVAADTQYF.